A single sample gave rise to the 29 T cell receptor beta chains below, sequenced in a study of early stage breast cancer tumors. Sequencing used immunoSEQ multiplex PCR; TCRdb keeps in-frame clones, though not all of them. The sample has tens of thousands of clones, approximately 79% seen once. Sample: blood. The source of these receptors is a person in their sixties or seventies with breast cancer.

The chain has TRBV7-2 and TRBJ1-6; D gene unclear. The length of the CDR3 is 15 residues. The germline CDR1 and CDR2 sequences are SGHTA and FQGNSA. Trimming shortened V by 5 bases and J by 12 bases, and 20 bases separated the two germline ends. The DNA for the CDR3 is TGTGCCAGCAGCCTCTCCCGGACGGAGTTAGGACCCCTCCACTTT. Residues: CASSLSRTELGPLHF.

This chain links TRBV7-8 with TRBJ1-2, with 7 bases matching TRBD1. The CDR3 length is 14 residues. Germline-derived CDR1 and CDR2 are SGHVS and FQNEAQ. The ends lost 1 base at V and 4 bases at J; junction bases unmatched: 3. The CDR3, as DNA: TGTGCCAGCAGCTTAGGCCACAGGGGCTATGGCTACACCTTC. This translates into CASSLGHRGYGYTF.

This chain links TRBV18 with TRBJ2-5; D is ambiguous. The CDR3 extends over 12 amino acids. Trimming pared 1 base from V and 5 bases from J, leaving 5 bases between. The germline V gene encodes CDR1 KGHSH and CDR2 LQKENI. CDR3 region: CASSPRIETQYF. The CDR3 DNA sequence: TGTGCCAGCTCACCACGGATTGAGACCCAGTACTTC.

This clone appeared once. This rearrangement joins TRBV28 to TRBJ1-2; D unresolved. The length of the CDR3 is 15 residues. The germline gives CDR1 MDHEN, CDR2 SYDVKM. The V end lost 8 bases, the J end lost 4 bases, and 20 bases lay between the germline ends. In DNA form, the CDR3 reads TGTGCCAGCTCCAGCCTCCCCGGAACTCGCTATGGCTACACCTTC. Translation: CASSSLPGTRYGYTF.

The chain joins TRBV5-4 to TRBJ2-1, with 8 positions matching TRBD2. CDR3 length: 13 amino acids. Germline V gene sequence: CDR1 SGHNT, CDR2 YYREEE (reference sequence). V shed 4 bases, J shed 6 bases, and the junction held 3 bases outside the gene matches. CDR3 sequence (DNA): TGTGCCAGCAGCCCTAGCGGGCTCAATGAGCAGTTCTTC. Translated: CASSPSGLNEQFF.

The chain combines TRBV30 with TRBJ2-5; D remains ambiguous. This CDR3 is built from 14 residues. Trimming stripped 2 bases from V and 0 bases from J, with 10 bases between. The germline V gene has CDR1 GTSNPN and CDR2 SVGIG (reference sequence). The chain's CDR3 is CAWSKLEYQETQYF. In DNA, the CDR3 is TGTGCCTGGAGTAAACTTGAGTACCAAGAGACCCAGTACTTC.

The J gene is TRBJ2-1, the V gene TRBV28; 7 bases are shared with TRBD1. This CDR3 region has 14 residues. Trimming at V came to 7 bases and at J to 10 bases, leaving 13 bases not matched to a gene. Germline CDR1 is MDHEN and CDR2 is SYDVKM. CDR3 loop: CASTPGTAGIEQFF. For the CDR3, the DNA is TGTGCCAGCACCCCCGGGACAGCCGGGATAGAGCAGTTCTTC. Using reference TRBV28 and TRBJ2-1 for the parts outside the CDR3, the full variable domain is DVKVTQSSRYLVKRTGEKVFLECVQDMDHENMFWYRQDPGLGLRLIYFSYDVKMKEKGDIPEGYSVSREKKERFSLILESASTNQTSMYLCASTPGTAGIEQFFGPGTRLTVL.

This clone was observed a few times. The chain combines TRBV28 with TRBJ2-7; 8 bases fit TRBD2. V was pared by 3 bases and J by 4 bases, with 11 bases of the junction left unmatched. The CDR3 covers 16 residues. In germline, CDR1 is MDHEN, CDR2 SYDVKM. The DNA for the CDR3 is TGTGCCAGCAGTTTGGGGGGAGCGGGAGATAGGTACGAGCAGTACTTC. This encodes CASSLGGAGDRYEQYF.

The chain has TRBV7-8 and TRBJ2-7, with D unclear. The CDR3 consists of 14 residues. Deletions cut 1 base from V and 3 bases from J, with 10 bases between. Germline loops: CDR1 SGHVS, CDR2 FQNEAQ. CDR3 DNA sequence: TGTGCCAGCAGCTTAGAGGGCAGTATCTACGAGCAGTACTTC. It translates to CASSLEGSIYEQYF. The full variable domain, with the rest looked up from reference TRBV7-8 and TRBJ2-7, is GAGVSQSPRYKVAKRGQDVALRCDPISGHVSLFWYQQALGQGPEFLTYFQNEAQLDKSGLPSDRFFAERPEGSVSTLKIQRTQQEDSAVYLCASSLEGSIYEQYFGPGTRLTVT.

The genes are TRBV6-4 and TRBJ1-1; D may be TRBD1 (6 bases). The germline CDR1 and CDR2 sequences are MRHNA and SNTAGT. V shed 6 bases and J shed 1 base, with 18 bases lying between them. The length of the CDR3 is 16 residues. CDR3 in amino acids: CASRARFSGQNTEAFF. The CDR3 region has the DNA TGTGCCAGCAGGGCCCGCTTTTCGGGACAGAACACTGAAGCTTTCTTT.

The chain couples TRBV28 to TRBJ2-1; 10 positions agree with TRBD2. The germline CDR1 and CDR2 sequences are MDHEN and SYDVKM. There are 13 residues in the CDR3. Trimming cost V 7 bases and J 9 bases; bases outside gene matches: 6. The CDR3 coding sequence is TGTGCCAGCAATTTGGTAGCGGGAGGTGAGCAGTTCTTC. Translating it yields CASNLVAGGEQFF. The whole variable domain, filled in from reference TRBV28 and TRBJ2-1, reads DVKVTQSSRYLVKRTGEKVFLECVQDMDHENMFWYRQDPGLGLRLIYFSYDVKMKEKGDIPEGYSVSREKKERFSLILESASTNQTSMYLCASNLVAGGEQFFGPGTRLTVL.

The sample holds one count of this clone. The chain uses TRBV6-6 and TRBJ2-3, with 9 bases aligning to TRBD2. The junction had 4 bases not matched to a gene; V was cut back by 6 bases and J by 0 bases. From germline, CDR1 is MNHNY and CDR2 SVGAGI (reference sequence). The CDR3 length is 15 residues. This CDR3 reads CASSIAGASTDTQYF. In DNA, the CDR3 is TGTGCCAGCAGCATAGCGGGAGCTAGCACAGATACGCAGTATTTT.

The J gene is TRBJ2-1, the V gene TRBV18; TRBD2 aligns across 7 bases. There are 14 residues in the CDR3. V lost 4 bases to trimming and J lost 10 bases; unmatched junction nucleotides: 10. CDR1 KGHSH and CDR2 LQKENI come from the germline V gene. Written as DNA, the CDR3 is TGTGCCAGCTCACGAGGCGGGGGAAGCCCAGAGCAGTTCTTC. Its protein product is CASSRGGGSPEQFF. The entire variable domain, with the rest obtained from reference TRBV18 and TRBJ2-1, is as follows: NAGVMQNPRHLVRRRGQEARLRCSPMKGHSHVYWYRQLPEEGLKFMVYLQKENIIDESGMPKERFSAEFPKEGPSILRIQQVVRGDSAAYFCASSRGGGSPEQFFGPGTRLTVL.

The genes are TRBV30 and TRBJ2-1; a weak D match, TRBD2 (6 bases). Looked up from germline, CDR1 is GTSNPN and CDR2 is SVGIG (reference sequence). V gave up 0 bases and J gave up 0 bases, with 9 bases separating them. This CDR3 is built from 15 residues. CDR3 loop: CAWSVYGGSYNEQFF. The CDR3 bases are TGTGCCTGGAGTGTATACGGGGGCTCCTACAATGAGCAGTTCTTC.

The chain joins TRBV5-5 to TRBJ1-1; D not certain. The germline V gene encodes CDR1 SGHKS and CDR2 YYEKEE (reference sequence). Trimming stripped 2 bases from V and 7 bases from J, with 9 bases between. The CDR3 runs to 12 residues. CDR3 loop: CASSLTTNEAFF. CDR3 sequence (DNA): TGTGCCAGCAGCTTAACGACAAATGAAGCTTTCTTT.

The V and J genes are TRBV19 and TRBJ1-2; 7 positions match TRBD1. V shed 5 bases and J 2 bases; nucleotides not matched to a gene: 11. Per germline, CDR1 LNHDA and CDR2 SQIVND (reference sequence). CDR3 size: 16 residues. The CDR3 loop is CASSRTGVGKNYGYTF. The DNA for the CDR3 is TGTGCCAGTAGTCGCACAGGGGTGGGTAAGAACTATGGCTACACCTTC.

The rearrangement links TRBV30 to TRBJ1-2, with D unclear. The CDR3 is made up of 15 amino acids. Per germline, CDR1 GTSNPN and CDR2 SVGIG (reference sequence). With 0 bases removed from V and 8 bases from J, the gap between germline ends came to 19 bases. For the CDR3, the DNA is TGTGCCTGGAGTGTAATAGGCTCCCCTATGGCCGGCTACACCTTC. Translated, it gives CAWSVIGSPMAGYTF.

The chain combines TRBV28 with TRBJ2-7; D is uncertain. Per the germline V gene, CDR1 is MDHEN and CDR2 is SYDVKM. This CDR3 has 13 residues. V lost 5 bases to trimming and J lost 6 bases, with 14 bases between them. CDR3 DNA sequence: TGTGCCAGCAGTAAGGACCTCATTGGCGAGCAGTACTTC. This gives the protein CASSKDLIGEQYF.

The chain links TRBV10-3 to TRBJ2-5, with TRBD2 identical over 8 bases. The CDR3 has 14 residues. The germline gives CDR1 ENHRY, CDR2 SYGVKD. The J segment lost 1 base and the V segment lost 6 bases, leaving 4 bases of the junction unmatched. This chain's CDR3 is CAISGGALQETQYF. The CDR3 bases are TGTGCCATCAGCGGGGGGGCCCTCCAAGAGACCCAGTACTTC.

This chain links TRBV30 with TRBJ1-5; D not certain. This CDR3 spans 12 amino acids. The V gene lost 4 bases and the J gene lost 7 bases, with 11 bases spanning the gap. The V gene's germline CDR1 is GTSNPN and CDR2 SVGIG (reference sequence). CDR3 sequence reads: CAWNLVGQPQHF. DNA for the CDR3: TGTGCCTGGAACCTCGTTGGGCAGCCCCAGCATTTT.

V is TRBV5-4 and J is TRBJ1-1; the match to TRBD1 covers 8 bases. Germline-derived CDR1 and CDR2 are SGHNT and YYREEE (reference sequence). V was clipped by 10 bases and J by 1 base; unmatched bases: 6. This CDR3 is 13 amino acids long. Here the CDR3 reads CAGGDRPNTEAFF. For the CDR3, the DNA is TGTGCCGGCGGGGACAGGCCGAACACTGAAGCTTTCTTT.

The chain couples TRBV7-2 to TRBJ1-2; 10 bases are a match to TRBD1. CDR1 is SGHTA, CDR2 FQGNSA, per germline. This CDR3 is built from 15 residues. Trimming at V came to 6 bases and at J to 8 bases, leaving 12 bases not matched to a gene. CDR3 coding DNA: TGTGCCAGCAGTTTAATAGGGGGACAGGGGCACGGCTACACCTTC. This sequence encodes CASSLIGGQGHGYTF.

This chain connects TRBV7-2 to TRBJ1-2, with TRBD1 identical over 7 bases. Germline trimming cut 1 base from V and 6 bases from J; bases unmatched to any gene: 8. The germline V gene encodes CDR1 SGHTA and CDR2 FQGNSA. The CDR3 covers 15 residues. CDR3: CASSLVSGTADGYTF. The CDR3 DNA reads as TGTGCCAGCAGCTTAGTCTCGGGGACAGCGGATGGCTACACCTTC. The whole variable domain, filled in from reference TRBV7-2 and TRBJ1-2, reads GAGVSQSPSNKVTEKGKDVELRCDPISGHTALYWYRQSLGQGLEFLIYFQGNSAPDKSGLPSDRFSAERTGGSVSTLTIQRTQQEDSAVYLCASSLVSGTADGYTFGSGTRLTVV.

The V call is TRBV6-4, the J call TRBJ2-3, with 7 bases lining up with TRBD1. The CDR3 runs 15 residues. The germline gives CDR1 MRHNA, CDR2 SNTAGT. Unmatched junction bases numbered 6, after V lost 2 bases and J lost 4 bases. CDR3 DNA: TGTGCCAGCAGTGACGACAGGGCCGGGGCAGATACGCAGTATTTT. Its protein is CASSDDRAGADTQYF.

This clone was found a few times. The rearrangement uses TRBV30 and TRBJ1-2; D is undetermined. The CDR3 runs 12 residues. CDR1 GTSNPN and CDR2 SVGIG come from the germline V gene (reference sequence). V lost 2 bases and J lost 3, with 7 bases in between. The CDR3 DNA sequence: TGTGCCTGGAGTAGGCGGGACTATGGCTACACCTTC. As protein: CAWSRRDYGYTF.

The CDR3 reads CASSQEIRSGYSYEQYF. DNA for the CDR3: TGTGCCAGCAGCCAAGAAATTAGGAGCGGATACTCCTACGAGCAGTACTTC. The V and J genes are TRBV4-2 and TRBJ2-7, with TRBD2 as a possible D gene (5 bases). CDR1 is LGHNA, CDR2 YNFKEQ, per germline. The CDR3 runs 17 residues. The V end was cut by 0 bases, the J end by 0 bases, with 15 bases between.

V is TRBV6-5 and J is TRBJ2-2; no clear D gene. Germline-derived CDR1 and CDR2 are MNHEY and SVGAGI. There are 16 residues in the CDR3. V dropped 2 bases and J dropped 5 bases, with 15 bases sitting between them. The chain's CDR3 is CASSYLAFSRTGELFF. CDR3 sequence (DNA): TGTGCCAGCAGTTACCTGGCCTTCTCTCGAACCGGGGAGCTGTTTTTT.

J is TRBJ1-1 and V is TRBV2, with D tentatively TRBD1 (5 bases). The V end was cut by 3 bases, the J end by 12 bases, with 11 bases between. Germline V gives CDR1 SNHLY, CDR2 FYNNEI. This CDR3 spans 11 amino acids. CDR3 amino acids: CASSEVRVTFF. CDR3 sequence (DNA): TGTGCCAGCAGTGAGGTCAGGGTAACTTTCTTT.

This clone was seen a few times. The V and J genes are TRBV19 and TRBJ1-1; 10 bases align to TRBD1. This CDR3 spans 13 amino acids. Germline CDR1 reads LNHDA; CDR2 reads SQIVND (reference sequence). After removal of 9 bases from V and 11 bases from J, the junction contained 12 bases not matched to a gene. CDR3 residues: CASSPGTGVEAFF. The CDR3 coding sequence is TGTGCCAGCAGTCCCGGGACAGGGGTGGAGGCTTTCTTT.